The 17 T cell receptor beta chains listed next were all sequenced from one sample in a study of T cell repertoires in cytomegalovirus infection. TCRdb re-called the reads with MiXCR, one entry per CDR3 protein. Here the sample spans 400,000 or so distinct CDR3 sequences, roughly a third being singletons. Sequencing used PBMCs. Receptors were obtained from a human donor in good health (CMV status not recorded). Some clones in this sample may be carry-over from other donors' samples.

This rearrangement joins TRBV29-1 to TRBJ1-4, with 7 bases identical to TRBD1. This CDR3 comprises 15 residues. The germline CDR1 and CDR2 sequences are SQVTM and ANQGSEA. Germline trimming cut 0 bases from V and 7 bases from J; bases unmatched to any gene: 8. The CDR3 nucleotides are TGCAGCGTTGAAGAAGGGGCCAAGGGGGCTGAAAAACTGTTTTTT. As protein: CSVEEGAKGAEKLFF.

This rearrangement joins TRBV5-1 to TRBJ2-1; 7 positions agree with TRBD1. V gave up 3 bases and J gave up 4 bases; unmatched junction bases: 7. The CDR3 consists of 15 residues. The germline CDR1 and CDR2 sequences are SGHRS and YFSETQ. The CDR3 DNA reads TGCGCCAGCAGCTCTCCGGGACAGAGATACAATGAGCAGTTCTTC. This translates into CASSSPGQRYNEQFF.

About this clonotype itself: This may arise from a read error, as a much more abundant clone is one base away. No conserved phenylalanine or tryptophan ends this CDR3, so it is likely a read error. The gene calls are TRBV4-1 and TRBJ1-4; no firm D call. Trimming shortened V by 0 bases and J by 7 bases, and 12 bases separated the two germline ends. This CDR3 has 15 amino acids. Germline loops: CDR1 MGHRA, CDR2 YSYEKL. The CDR3 loop is CASSQDQSGSEKLFL. As DNA, the CDR3 is TGCGCCAGCAGCCAAGATCAAAGCGGGAGTGAAAAACTGTTTTTG.

The rearrangement links TRBV23-1 to TRBJ1-1; D is unresolved. TRBV23-1 is recorded as an ORF, its role being uncertain. The length of the CDR3 is 13 residues. The V end lost 0 bases, the J end lost 3 bases, and 5 bases lay between the germline ends. DNA for the CDR3: TGCGCCAGCAGTCAATCCCATGACACTGAAGCTTTCTTT. Its protein product is CASSQSHDTEAFF.

As concerns this clonotype: The junction and the germline gene differ at one end; a read error may be behind it. The chain employs TRBV5-4 and TRBJ2-1, with D possibly matching TRBD1 (6 bases). Looked up from germline, CDR1 is SGHNT and CDR2 is YYREEE (reference sequence). CDR3 length equals 14 residues. For the CDR3, the DNA is TGTGCCAGCAACCGAAAGGGGGAAGCATCTGAGCAGTGCTTC. It translates to CASNRKGEASEQCF.

This clonotype was counted ten times or more. The rearrangement joins TRBV5-4 to TRBJ1-2; no definite D call. This CDR3 region has 13 residues. The germline CDR1 and CDR2 sequences are SGHNT and YYREEE (reference sequence). With 2 bases removed from V and 8 bases from J, the gap between germline ends came to 13 bases. Here the CDR3 reads CASSLTELRGYTF. The DNA of the CDR3 is TGTGCCAGCAGCTTAACAGAACTTCGAGGCTACACCTTC.

The V and J genes are TRBV5-5 and TRBJ2-2; the D gene is possibly TRBD2 (5 bases). The germline CDR1 and CDR2 sequences are SGHKS and YYEKEE (reference sequence). The CDR3 spans 14 residues. The germline V and J ends were trimmed by 1 base and 6 bases, with 10 bases remaining between them. The CDR3 region has the DNA TGTGCCAGCAGCTTGTTTATGGAGGCCGGGGAGCTGTTTTTT. Its translation is CASSLFMEAGELFF.

This clonotype was found a few times. The chain uses TRBV5-5 and TRBJ1-1; possible D gene TRBD1, 5 bases. Trimming pared 2 bases from V and 1 base from J, leaving 12 bases between. This CDR3 comprises 15 residues. From germline, CDR1 is SGHKS and CDR2 YYEKEE (reference sequence). Here the CDR3 reads CASSLTGLQNTEAFF. In DNA form, the CDR3 reads TGTGCCAGCAGCTTAACGGGACTCCAGAACACTGAAGCTTTCTTT.

There are a few counts of this clonotype. The chain links TRBV5-5 to TRBJ2-3; tentative D call: TRBD1 (6 bases). The V and J ends lost 3 bases and 5 bases respectively, with 13 bases between them. CDR1 is SGHKS and CDR2 is YYEKEE in the germline V gene (reference sequence). The CDR3 is 14 amino acids. The CDR3 region has the DNA TGTGCCAGCAGCTCGCGACAGGTGCAAGATACGCAGTATTTT. It is translated as CASSSRQVQDTQYF.

This clonotype occurred a few times. The chain combines TRBV20-1 with TRBJ1-6, with D possibly being TRBD1 (5 bases). Between the trimmed V and J ends, which lost 3 bases and 5 bases, there was a span of 23 bases. CDR1 DFQATT and CDR2 SNEGSKA come from the germline V gene (reference sequence). The CDR3 spans 18 residues. The CDR3 loop is CSASRVRPPGPNNSPLHF. The CDR3 DNA is TGCAGTGCTAGTAGGGTAAGGCCTCCGGGGCCAAATAATTCACCCCTCCACTTT.

V gene TRBV4-2 combines with J gene TRBJ1-1, with unresolved D. Looked up from germline, CDR1 is LGHNA and CDR2 is YNFKEQ. The CDR3 covers 14 residues. The V end lost 4 bases, the J end lost 7 bases, and 16 bases lay between the germline ends. The CDR3 DNA follows: TGTGCCAGCAGCCTCGGACGAGAAACCAGTGAAGCTTTCTTT. Translation gives CASSLGRETSEAFF.

Notes on this clonotype: The junction and the germline gene differ at one end; a read error may be behind it. The chain combines TRBV6-5 with TRBJ2-2; TRBD1 or TRBD2 may be the D gene (5 bases each). The CDR3 has 17 residues. Germline lookup yields CDR1 MNHEY and CDR2 SVGAGI. This CDR3 is CAISLEGKGPNSGELFF. For the CDR3, the DNA is TGTGCCATCAGTCTTGAAGGGAAGGGACCCAACAGCGGGGAGCTGTTTTTT.

This clonotype occurred a few times. This chain joins TRBV4-2 and TRBJ2-3; 11 nucleotides line up with TRBD2. The V and J ends lost 1 base and 0 bases, in that order; junction bases with no gene match: 12. The CDR3 spans 20 residues. Germline V gives CDR1 LGHNA, CDR2 YNFKEQ. DNA for the CDR3: TGTGCCAGCAGCCAAGCCCCTTCTAGCGGGGGGCTTTCTAGCACAGATACGCAGTATTTT. It yields the protein CASSQAPSSGGLSSTDTQYF.

This clonotype was recorded only once. The junction departs from the called germline gene at one end, perhaps through a read error. The CDR3 coding sequence is TGTGACAGCAGCCCGCACGGGACAGGGGAGCTGTTGTTT. This encodes CDSSPHGTGELLF. V and J are TRBV7-2 and TRBJ2-2, with 10 bases fitting TRBD1. Germline V CDR1 and CDR2: SGHTA, FQGNSA. The CDR3 has 13 amino acids.

J is TRBJ2-2 and V is TRBV7-2; 11 bases agree with TRBD2. The CDR3 runs to 15 residues. Germline trimming cut 2 bases from V and 6 bases from J; bases unmatched to any gene: 2. In germline, CDR1 is SGHTA, CDR2 FQGNSA. This chain's CDR3 is CASSLKGLAAGELFF. The CDR3 bases are TGTGCCAGCAGCTTAAAGGGACTAGCGGCCGGGGAGCTGTTTTTT.

The sample holds a few counts of this clonotype. V gene TRBV4-1 combines with J gene TRBJ1-2, with D perhaps matching TRBD1 (5 bases). Germline V lookup: CDR1 MGHRA, CDR2 YSYEKL. The CDR3 totals 15 residues. V lost 0 bases to trimming and J lost 8 bases, with 16 bases between them. CDR3 nucleotides: TGCGCCAGCAGCCAAGATTGGGGCAGGGTTGGAGGCTACACCTTC. Amino acid sequence: CASSQDWGRVGGYTF.

Note on this clonotype: A single base separates this from a much larger clone, so it may be a read error. The V call is TRBV7-2, the J call TRBJ2-2; no firm D call. The V gene's germline CDR1 is SGHTA and CDR2 FQGNSA. The CDR3 consists of 12 residues. The DNA of the CDR3 is TGTTCCAGCAGCTTCGGCACCGGGGAGCTGTTTTTT. It yields the protein CSSSFGTGELFF. Full variable domain (remainder filled in from reference TRBV7-2 and TRBJ2-2): GAGVSQSPSNKVTEKGKDVELRCDPISGHTALYWYRQSLGQGLEFLIYFQGNSAPDKSGLPSDRFSAERTGGSVSTLTIQRTQQEDSAVYLCSSSFGTGELFFGEGSRLTVL.